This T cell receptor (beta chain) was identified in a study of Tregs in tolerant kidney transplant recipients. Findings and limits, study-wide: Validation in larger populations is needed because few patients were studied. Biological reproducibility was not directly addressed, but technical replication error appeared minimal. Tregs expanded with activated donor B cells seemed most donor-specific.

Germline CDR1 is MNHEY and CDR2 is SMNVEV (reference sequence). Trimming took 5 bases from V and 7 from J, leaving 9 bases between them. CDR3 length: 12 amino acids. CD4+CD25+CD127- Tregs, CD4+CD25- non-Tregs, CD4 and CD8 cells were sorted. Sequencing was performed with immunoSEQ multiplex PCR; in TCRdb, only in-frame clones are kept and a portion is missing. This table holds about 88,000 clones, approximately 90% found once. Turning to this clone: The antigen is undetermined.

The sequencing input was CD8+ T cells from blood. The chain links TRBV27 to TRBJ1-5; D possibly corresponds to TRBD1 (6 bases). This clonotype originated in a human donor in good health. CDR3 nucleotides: TGTGCCAGCAGTACGGGGGGCCAGCCCCAGCATTTT. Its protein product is CASSTGGQPQHF.